This T cell receptor beta chain was sequenced for a study of cytomegalovirus exposure and HLA in healthy donors. The PCR made use of 60 Vbeta and 13 Jbeta primers. The assay was immunoSEQ multiplex PCR, and TCRdb's table has in-frame clones only and misses some. The data hold 110,000 to 150,000 clones, with roughly 79% observed a single time. V gave up 5 bases and J gave up 7 bases; unmatched junction bases: 11. Germline values: CDR1 SGHVS, CDR2 FQNEAQ. This CDR3 region has 17 residues. Sequenced material: PBMCs. The V and J genes are TRBV7-8 and TRBJ2-1; 13 bases fit TRBD2. This TCR was sampled from a young woman in good health and CMV-seronegative. The CDR3 coding sequence is TGTGCCAGCAGCACCCGACTAGCGGGGGGCCTGTTGAATGAGCAGTTCTTC. It encodes CASSTRLAGGLLNEQFF.